Listed here are 11 T cell receptor beta chains from one sample, sequenced in a study of blood T cell repertoires in COVID-19. The table came from immunoSEQ multiplex PCR; TCRdb's copy has only in-frame clones and leaves some out. This repertoire shows about 150,000 clones, over 70% found once; its top ten account for roughly a tenth. The source material was peripheral blood. The receptors were gathered from a man aged 60 to 75 with active or convalescent COVID-19.

V gene TRBV18 combines with J gene TRBJ2-3; 10 bases are a match to TRBD1. V was pared by 5 bases and J by 3 bases, with 5 bases of the junction left unmatched. The CDR3 extends over 15 amino acids. CDR1 is KGHSH, CDR2 LQKENI, per germline. The CDR3: CASSARQGATDTQYF. CDR3 DNA: TGTGCCAGCTCAGCAAGACAGGGGGCAACAGATACGCAGTATTTT. The full variable domain, completed using reference TRBV18 and TRBJ2-3, is NAGVMQNPRHLVRRRGQEARLRCSPMKGHSHVYWYRQLPEEGLKFMVYLQKENIIDESGMPKERFSAEFPKEGPSILRIQQVVRGDSAAYFCASSARQGATDTQYFGPGTRLTVL.

This chain connects TRBV19 to TRBJ2-3, with TRBD2 identical over 9 bases. CDR3 size: 16 residues. Germline V gene lookup returns CDR1 LNHDA and CDR2 SQIVND (reference sequence). The V gene end was trimmed by 5 bases and the J gene end by 6 bases; junction bases not matched to a gene: 12. The CDR3 loop reads CASSGWLAGDRDTQYF. In nucleotides, the CDR3 is TGTGCCAGTAGTGGCTGGTTAGCGGGAGATCGTGATACGCAGTATTTT. The full variable domain, in which reference TRBV19 and TRBJ2-3 provide the parts outside the CDR3, is DGGITQSPKYLFRKEGQNVTLSCEQNLNHDAMYWYRQDPGQGLRLIYYSQIVNDFQKGDIAEGYSVSREKKESFPLTVTSAQKNPTAFYLCASSGWLAGDRDTQYFGPGTRLTVL.

The V gene is TRBV3-1 (or the pseudogene TRBV3-2), the J gene TRBJ1-6; TRBD1 aligns across 7 bases. The CDR3 extends over 16 amino acids. Germline lookup yields CDR1 LGHDT and CDR2 YNNKEL (reference sequence). The V segment lost 0 bases and the J segment 7 bases; nucleotides outside the gene matches: 6. The CDR3 region has the DNA TGTGCCAGCAGCCAAGATGGCCAGGGGGGAAATTCACCCCTCCACTTT. Its translation is CASSQDGQGGNSPLHF.

The rearrangement uses TRBV19 and TRBJ1-2, with D maybe TRBD1 (6 bases). Germline CDR1 LNHDA, CDR2 SQIVND (reference sequence). Trimming removed 6 bases from V and 6 bases from J, with 23 bases in between. The CDR3 consists of 16 residues. The CDR3 DNA reads TGTGCCAGTAGCCCGAAGGGTGGCGGGGGGCAAGATGGCTACACCTTC. Its protein is CASSPKGGGGQDGYTF.

The chain uses TRBV6-5 and TRBJ2-7; TRBD1 might be the D (6 bases). Germline CDR1 MNHEY, CDR2 SVGAGI. The germline V and J ends were trimmed by 6 bases and 3 bases, with 15 bases remaining between them. The CDR3 has 14 amino acids. The CDR3 sequence: CASRRQVTGYEQYF. CDR3 sequence (DNA): TGTGCCAGCAGGAGACAGGTTACCGGCTACGAGCAGTACTTC.

The chain employs TRBV9 and TRBJ2-5; 8 bases align to TRBD2. Per the germline V gene, CDR1 is SGDLS and CDR2 is YYNGEE. This CDR3 spans 15 amino acids. V was pared by 3 bases and J by 1 base, with 5 bases of the junction left unmatched. In nucleotides, the CDR3 is TGTGCCAGCAGCGGAACTAGCGGCATCCAAGAGACCCAGTACTTC. Translated: CASSGTSGIQETQYF.

The chain employs TRBV4-3 and TRBJ1-5, with a possible D match to TRBD1 (5 bases). The CDR3 runs 15 residues. V lost 3 bases and J 7 bases, leaving 16 bases between the germline ends. CDR1 LGHNA and CDR2 YSLEER come from the germline V gene. The CDR3 DNA sequence: TGCGCCAGCAGCCAGGACCTATCAGGGAACCAGCCCCAGCATTTT. As protein: CASSQDLSGNQPQHF.

The chain couples TRBV5-3 to TRBJ2-2; 14 nucleotides agree with TRBD2. TRBV5-3 is marked as an open reading frame, function uncertain. With 10 bases clipped from V and 1 base from J, the junction kept 6 bases outside the gene matches. The CDR3 consists of 16 residues. The chain's CDR3 is CAGQGLAGGNTGELFF. The DNA for the CDR3 is TGTGCCGGACAAGGACTAGCGGGAGGGAACACCGGGGAGCTGTTTTTT.

The chain combines TRBV24-1 with TRBJ2-1; D might be TRBD1 (6 bases). Deletions cut 4 bases from V and 9 bases from J, with 9 bases between. CDR3 length: 12 residues. The germline gives CDR1 KGHDR, CDR2 SFDVKD. The CDR3 bases are TGTGCCACCAGTGACAGACAGGTTGAGCAGTTCTTC. Residues: CATSDRQVEQFF.

The chain combines TRBV5-5 with TRBJ1-4; 12 positions agree with TRBD1. The CDR3 consists of 16 residues. J gave up 4 bases and V 4 bases, and 5 bases lay outside the gene matches. Germline loops: CDR1 SGHKS, CDR2 YYEKEE (reference sequence). This chain's CDR3 is CASSLGQGAYNEKLFF. Here the CDR3 DNA reads TGTGCCAGCAGCCTGGGACAGGGGGCTTATAATGAAAAACTGTTTTTT.

The J gene is TRBJ2-7, the V gene TRBV2; a possible D gene is TRBD1 (6 bases). The germline V and J ends were trimmed by 3 bases and 2 bases, with 11 bases remaining between them. The length of the CDR3 is 14 residues. Germline V gene sequence: CDR1 SNHLY, CDR2 FYNNEI. CDR3 sequence: CASSESGVTYEQYF. Written as DNA, the CDR3 is TGTGCCAGCAGTGAGTCAGGGGTAACCTACGAGCAGTACTTC.